This TCR beta chain was sequenced during a study of blood T cells in healthy people across ages. Study-level results: TCR beta diversity correlated strongly with naive T cell percentage.

Each sample had at least 6 million PBMCs isolated. Germline V gives CDR1 MNHEY, CDR2 SVGAGI. V trimming: 5 bases; J trimming: 2 bases; junction bases outside the gene matches: 7. This CDR3 region has 16 residues. This clonotype was seen repeatedly, ten times or more. Its antigen is not known. It was with a sample-barcoded 5' primer and a J-beta primer mix that a second PCR of about 6 to 12 cycles was run. TCRdb ran MiXCR on the 5' RACE reads and lists one entry per CDR3 protein. Among roughly 900,000 distinct CDR3 sequences listed, around 26% were seen once. This TCR was sampled from a woman over 75 in good health. This sequence joins TRBV6-5 and TRBJ2-1; 9 positions match TRBD1. Sample: blood. The CDR3 protein is CASSALQGATYNEQFF. The CDR3 nucleotides read TGTGCCAGCAGTGCATTACAGGGGGCGACCTACAATGAGCAGTTCTTC.